These 5 T cell receptor beta chains were sequenced from one sample in a study of T cells after yellow fever vaccination. Using its own MiXCR run on the 5' RACE reads, TCRdb lists one record per CDR3 protein. The top ten hold roughly 3.1% of the sample, which has about 350,000 distinct CDR3 sequences, under 15% seen once. The sample here was CD4+ T cells sorted from PBMCs, taken 15 days after the yellow fever booster vaccination. The receptor source for this set is a man aged 18 to 30 who received the YFV17D yellow fever vaccine.

This clonotype occurred many times. The chain couples TRBV3-1 to TRBJ2-2; D is unresolved. The CDR3 has 16 amino acids. Trimming shortened V by 0 bases and J by 4 bases, and 12 bases separated the two germline ends. CDR1 is LGHDT, CDR2 YNNKEL, per germline (reference sequence). The CDR3 sequence: CASSQEGAQGTGELFF. In nucleotides, the CDR3 is TGTGCCAGCAGCCAAGAAGGTGCGCAAGGCACCGGGGAGCTGTTTTTT.

This chain connects TRBV12-3 or TRBV12-4 to TRBJ1-1; D is undetermined. The length of the CDR3 is 12 residues. The ends were cut back, 7 bases at V and 10 bases at J, with 16 bases in the middle. The CDR3 region has the DNA TGTGCCAGCACCCCTGGCGGACGTGGAGCTTTCTTT. This encodes CASTPGGRGAFF.

The table lists this clonotype with many counts. This rearrangement joins TRBV7-3 to TRBJ2-3, with D perhaps given as TRBD1 or TRBD2 (5 bases each). This CDR3 spans 14 amino acids. Germline values: CDR1 SGHTA, CDR2 FQGTGA. V was pared by 5 bases and J by 2 bases, with 11 bases between. CDR3 amino acids: CASSPGPYTDTQYF. In DNA, the CDR3 is TGTGCCAGCAGCCCGGGGCCCTACACAGATACGCAGTATTTT.

The rearrangement uses TRBV19 and TRBJ1-2; maybe TRBD1 (6 bases). The V gene's germline CDR1 is LNHDA and CDR2 SQIVND (reference sequence). Trimming cost V 3 bases and J 8 bases, with 16 bases left between them. The CDR3 is 14 residues long. The CDR3 loop reads CASSIPLSQGGYTF. The CDR3 DNA sequence: TGTGCCAGTAGTATCCCCCTATCCCAGGGGGGCTACACCTTC. The whole variable domain, remainder taken from reference TRBV19 and TRBJ1-2, is DGGITQSPKYLFRKEGQNVTLSCEQNLNHDAMYWYRQDPGQGLRLIYYSQIVNDFQKGDIAEGYSVSREKKESFPLTVTSAQKNPTAFYLCASSIPLSQGGYTFGSGTRLTVV.

With respect to this clonotype: This may be a read error, as it is one base from a much larger clone. This chain links TRBV7-2 with TRBJ1-5; D gene ambiguous. Germline assignment: CDR1 SGHTA and CDR2 FQGNSA. The CDR3 is 10 residues long. V dropped 10 bases and J dropped 10 bases, with 11 bases sitting between them. As DNA, the CDR3 is TGTGCCATTGGGCCTCCTCCCCAGCATTTT. It yields the protein CAIGPPPQHF.